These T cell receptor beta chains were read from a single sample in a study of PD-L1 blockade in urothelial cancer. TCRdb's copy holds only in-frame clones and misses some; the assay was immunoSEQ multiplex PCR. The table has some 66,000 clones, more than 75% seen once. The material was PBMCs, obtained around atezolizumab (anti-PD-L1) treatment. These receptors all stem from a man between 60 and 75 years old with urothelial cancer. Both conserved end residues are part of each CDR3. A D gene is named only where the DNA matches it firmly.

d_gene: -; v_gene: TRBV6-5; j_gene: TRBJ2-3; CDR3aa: CASSYRAGNTDTQYF; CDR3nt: TGTGCCAGCAGTTACCGTGCAGGGAACACAGATACGCAGTATTTT
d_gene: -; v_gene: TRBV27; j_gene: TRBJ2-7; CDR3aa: CASSLSDRGEQYF; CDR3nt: TGTGCCAGCAGTTTATCGGACCGGGGCGAGCAGTACTTC
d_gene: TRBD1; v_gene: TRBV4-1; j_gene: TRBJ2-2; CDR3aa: CASSQADRGPAGELFF; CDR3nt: TGCGCCAGCAGCCAAGCTGACAGGGGACCCGCCGGGGAGCTGTTTTTT
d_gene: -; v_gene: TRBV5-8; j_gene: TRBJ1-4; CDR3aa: CASSGTGNEKLFF; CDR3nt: TGTGCCAGCAGCGGAACAGGGAATGAAAAACTGTTTTTT
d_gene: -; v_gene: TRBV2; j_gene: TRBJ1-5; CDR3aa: CASSEFQGMGQPQHF; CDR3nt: TGTGCCAGCAGTGAGTTCCAGGGGATGGGTCAGCCCCAGCATTTT
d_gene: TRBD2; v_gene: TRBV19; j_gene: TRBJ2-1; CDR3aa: CASSKTSGGTYNEQFF; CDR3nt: TGTGCCAGTAGCAAGACTAGCGGGGGGACCTACAATGAGCAGTTCTTC
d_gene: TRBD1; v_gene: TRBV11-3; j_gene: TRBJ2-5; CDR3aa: CASSPRTGAQETQYF; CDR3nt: TGTGCCAGCAGCCCTCGGACAGGGGCCCAAGAGACCCAGTACTTC
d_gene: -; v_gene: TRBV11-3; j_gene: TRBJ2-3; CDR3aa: CASSPRDLTDTQYF; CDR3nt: TGTGCCAGCAGCCCCCGGGACTTGACAGATACGCAGTATTTT
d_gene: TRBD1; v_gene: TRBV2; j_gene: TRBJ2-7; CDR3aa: CASRQGALEQYF; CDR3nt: TGTGCCAGCCGACAGGGGGCTCTAGAGCAGTACTTC
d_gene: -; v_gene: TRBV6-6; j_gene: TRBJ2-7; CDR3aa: CASSFGESNHEQYF; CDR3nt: TGTGCCAGCAGTTTCGGGGAGTCCAACCACGAGCAGTACTTC